Described below is a single T cell receptor beta chain sequence and its context. The antigen is not known. Expressed TCRB transcripts were sequenced because the entire RNA isolate underwent reverse transcription. Using immunoSEQ multiplex PCR, the repertoire was profiled, and TCRdb retains in-frame clones only, with some absent. Here the sample spans around 240,000 clones, more than 9% being singletons. Every donor had blood drawn once into heparin, roughly 110 mL on average. Each sorted population was over 98% pure. This entry comes from a study of beta chain features in type 1 diabetes. Study-level points and caveats: Type 1 diabetes patients had fewer VDJ junction insertions and more deletions. Among patients, naive, central memory and Treg TCRB repertoires appeared more similar than among healthy donors.

The material sequenced was naive CD4+ T cells from blood. The receptor comes from a young woman in good health.

The CDR3 sequence: CASKRAGEESPLHF. CDR3 coding DNA: TGTGCCAGCAAGAGGGCTGGAGAAGAATCACCCCTCCACTTT. The gene calls are TRBV6-6 and TRBJ1-6, with D uncertain. From germline, CDR1 is MNHNY and CDR2 SVGAGI (reference sequence). Trimming left V 7 bases short and J 10 bases short, with 17 bases between. The CDR3 covers 14 residues.